This TCR beta chain derives from a study of PD-L1 blockade in urothelial cancer (dated by TCRdb to about 2017). Context from the whole study: Therapy was started in 2014 for all patients, and atezolizumab 1,200 mg was administered intravenously every 3 weeks. Pretreatment blood TCR-seq was available for 30 or so patients, at least one posttreatment blood collection was obtained for around 25 patients, and tumor TCR-seq was available for around 25 patients. Blood samples were analyzed at 3 weeks after treatment start (second dose) and at 6 weeks after treatment start. Somatic, immune and clinical correlates of response to PD-L1 blockade with atezolizumab in urothelial cancer were the focus of an exploratory multi-omic analysis. About nine tenths of the roughly 29 patients were males with bladder-origin urothelial cancer, and about 60% of the 29 reported a prior smoking history. An ECOG performance status of 0 or 1 was recorded for the patients, and 0 to 3 prior chemotherapy regimens had been received by the patients. Whole exome sequencing and RNA sequencing of pretreatment tumors were performed alongside TCR sequencing in the same patients. Durable clinical benefit was defined as progression-free survival longer than 6 months, and TCR features were also tested against progression-free and overall survival. Fewer than ten patients achieved durable clinical benefit and some 21 did not. Blood samples yielded a median of around 140,000 T cells and tens of thousands of unique TCRs, with median clonality 0.080. TCR sequencing covered pretreatment tumor samples and matched, serially collected peripheral blood taken before and after atezolizumab treatment.

Taken with the paper, the label for time point translates to: peripheral blood 6 weeks after treatment start. The cohort comprised around 30 patients with locally advanced or metastatic urothelial carcinoma treated at Memorial Sloan Kettering on a trial protocol. Peripheral blood mononuclear cells were collected pretreatment and during treatment, with between 1 and 8 total time points per patient. The Qiagen DNeasy Blood extraction kit was used to purify genomic DNA from total PBMCs and tumor samples. PBMCs were collected pretreatment and during treatment, and were isolated and stored as previously described. Synthetic TCR analog templates were spiked into each PCR to estimate absolute template abundance from read counts. The immunoSEQ assay was used to amplify TCRbeta CDR3 regions from genomic DNA with bias-controlled V and J gene primers. Sequencing of rearranged TCRbeta segments was done at approximately 20X coverage. From the authors' description of their analysis: Sequencing errors were corrected by clustering, and CDR3s were annotated against IMGT so that V, D and J genes could be assigned. Only productive TCRbeta rearrangements were used in downstream analyses, excluding out-of-frame or stop-codon sequences. Clonality was calculated as one minus the Shannon entropy normalized by the log of the number of unique productive sequences. Fisher's exact test with Benjamini-Hochberg correction, at a threshold of adjusted p below 0.01, was used to find clones that differed between time points or between blood and tumor. TCRdb took over this immuneACCESS table, retaining in-frame rearrangements with V and J assigned. Such tables are incomplete; in checked studies, under half of the missing clones stem from an unresolved V gene, and the remainder is unexplained. That table is the source of V, J and clone size, and D and trimming were worked out from the DNA. Present in this sample are fewer than 85,000 clones, roughly 90% of which were seen just once. Around 11% of the sample belongs to the ten largest clones.

Points on this clone: No cognate antigen has been identified for it. The record has no base qualities; no much larger clone is one base away.

What the work shows at the level of the full study, not this receptor alone: A pretreatment peripheral blood TCR clonality below the median was linked to improved progression-free and overall survival. Patients with durable benefit showed greater expansion of tumor-associated TCR clones in peripheral blood 3 weeks after starting treatment (n of about 20, p = 0.022). Because the sample size was small (n ≈ 31) and many exploratory analyses were performed, the results are intended to be hypothesis-generating.

The germline V gene (reference sequence) provides CDR1 LNHDA and CDR2 SQIVND. CDR3 length: 17 amino acids, cysteine to phenylalanine. Left in the record is the CDR3 DNA by itself, 51 bases read in frame from the first base. The V end gives up 2 bases and the J end 6 bases, leaving 10 bases in the junction not matched to a gene. The source material was PBMCs, sampled around atezolizumab (anti-PD-L1) treatment. The TCR sequence derives from a man aged 60 to 75 with urothelial cancer. Recombination joined TRBV19 with TRBJ1-5, with TRBD1 matching 10 junction bases. The CDR3: CASSIRGGQGIVQPQHF. The DNA sequence follows: TGTGCCAGTAGTATAAGGGGGGGACAGGGGATCGTTCAGCCCCAGCATTTT.